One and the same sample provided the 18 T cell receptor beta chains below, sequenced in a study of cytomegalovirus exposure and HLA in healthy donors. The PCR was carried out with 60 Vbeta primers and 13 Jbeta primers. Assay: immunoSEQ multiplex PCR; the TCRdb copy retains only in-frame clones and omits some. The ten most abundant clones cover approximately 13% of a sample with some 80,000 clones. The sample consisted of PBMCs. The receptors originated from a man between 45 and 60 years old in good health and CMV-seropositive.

The CDR3 nucleotides read TGTGCCAGTAGTATAGCTAATCAAGAGACCCAGTACTTC. Protein sequence: CASSIANQETQYF. The V and J genes are TRBV19 and TRBJ2-5; D gene ambiguous. Trimming left V 1 base short and J 2 bases short, with 5 bases between. Germline loops: CDR1 LNHDA, CDR2 SQIVND (reference sequence). CDR3 length: 13 residues.

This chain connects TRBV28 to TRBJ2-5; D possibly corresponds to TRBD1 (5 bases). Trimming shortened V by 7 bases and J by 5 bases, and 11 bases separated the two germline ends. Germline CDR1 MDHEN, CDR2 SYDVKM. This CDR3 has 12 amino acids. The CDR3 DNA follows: TGTGCCAGCAATAGGGGTGCTGAGACCCAGTACTTC. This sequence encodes CASNRGAETQYF.

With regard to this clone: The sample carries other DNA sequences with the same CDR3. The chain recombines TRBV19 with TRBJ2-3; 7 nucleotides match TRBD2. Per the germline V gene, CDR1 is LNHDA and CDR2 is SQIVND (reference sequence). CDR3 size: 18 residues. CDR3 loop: CVTSKLEGLAVSTDTQYF. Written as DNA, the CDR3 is TGTGTCACTAGTAAGTTGGAGGGTCTAGCGGTTAGCACAGATACGCAGTATTTT.

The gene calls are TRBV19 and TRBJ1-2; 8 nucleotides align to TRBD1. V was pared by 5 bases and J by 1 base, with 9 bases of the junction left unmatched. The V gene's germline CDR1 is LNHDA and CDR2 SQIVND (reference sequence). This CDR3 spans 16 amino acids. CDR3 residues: CASSGAGGLFNYGYTF. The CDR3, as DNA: TGTGCCAGTAGTGGGGCAGGGGGCCTATTTAACTATGGCTACACCTTC.

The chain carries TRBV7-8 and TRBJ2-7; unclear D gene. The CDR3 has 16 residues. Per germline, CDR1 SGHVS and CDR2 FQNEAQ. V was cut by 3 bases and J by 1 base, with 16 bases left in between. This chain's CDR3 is CASSFYSPLVSYEQYF. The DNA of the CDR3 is TGTGCCAGCAGCTTCTACAGCCCCCTGGTATCCTACGAGCAGTACTTC. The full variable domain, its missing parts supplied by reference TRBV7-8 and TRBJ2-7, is GAGVSQSPRYKVAKRGQDVALRCDPISGHVSLFWYQQALGQGPEFLTYFQNEAQLDKSGLPSDRFFAERPEGSVSTLKIQRTQQEDSAVYLCASSFYSPLVSYEQYFGPGTRLTVT.

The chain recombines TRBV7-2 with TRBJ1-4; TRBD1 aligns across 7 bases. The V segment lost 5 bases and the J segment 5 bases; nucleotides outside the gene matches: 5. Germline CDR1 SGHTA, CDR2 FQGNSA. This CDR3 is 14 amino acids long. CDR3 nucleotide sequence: TGTGCCAGCAGCGCCAGGGGGTCGAATGAAAAACTGTTTTTT. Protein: CASSARGSNEKLFF.

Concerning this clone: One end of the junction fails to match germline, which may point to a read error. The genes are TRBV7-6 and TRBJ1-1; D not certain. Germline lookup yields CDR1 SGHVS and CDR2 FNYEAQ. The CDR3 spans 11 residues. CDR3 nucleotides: TGTGCCGGCAGTCGAGACACTGAAGCTTTCTTT. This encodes CAGSRDTEAFF.

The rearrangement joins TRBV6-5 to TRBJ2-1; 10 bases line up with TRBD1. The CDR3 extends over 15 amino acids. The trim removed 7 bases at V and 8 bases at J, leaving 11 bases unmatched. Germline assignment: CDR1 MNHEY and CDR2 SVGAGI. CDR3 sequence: CASTKGRDRGHEQFF. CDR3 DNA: TGTGCCAGCACTAAAGGGCGGGACAGGGGCCATGAGCAGTTCTTC.

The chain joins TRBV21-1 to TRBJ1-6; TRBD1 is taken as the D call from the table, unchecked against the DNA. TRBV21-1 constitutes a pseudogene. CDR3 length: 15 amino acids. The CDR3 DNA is TGTGCCAGCAGCAAAGCCAGCAGAAGGGGTTCACCCCTCCACTTT. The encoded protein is CASSKASRRGSPLHF.

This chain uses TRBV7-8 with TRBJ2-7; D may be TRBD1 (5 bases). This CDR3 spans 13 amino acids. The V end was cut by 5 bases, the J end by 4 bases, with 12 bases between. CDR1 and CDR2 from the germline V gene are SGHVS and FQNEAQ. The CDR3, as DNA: TGTGCCAGCAGCCTCCTAGGACATTACGAGCAGTACGTC. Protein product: CASSLLGHYEQYV.

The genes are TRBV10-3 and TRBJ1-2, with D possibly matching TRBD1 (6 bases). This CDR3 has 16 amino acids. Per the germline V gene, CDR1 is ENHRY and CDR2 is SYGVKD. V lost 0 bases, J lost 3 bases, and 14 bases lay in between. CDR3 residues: CAISESSGVFDYGYTF. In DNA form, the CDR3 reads TGTGCCATCAGTGAGTCGTCAGGGGTTTTCGACTATGGCTACACCTTC.

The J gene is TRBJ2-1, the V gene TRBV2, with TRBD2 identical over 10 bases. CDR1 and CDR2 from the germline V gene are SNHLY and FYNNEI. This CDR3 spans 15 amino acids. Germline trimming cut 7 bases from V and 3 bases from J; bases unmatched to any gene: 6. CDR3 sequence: CASTQSGGVYNEQFF. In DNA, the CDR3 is TGTGCCAGCACTCAAAGCGGGGGGGTCTACAATGAGCAGTTCTTC.

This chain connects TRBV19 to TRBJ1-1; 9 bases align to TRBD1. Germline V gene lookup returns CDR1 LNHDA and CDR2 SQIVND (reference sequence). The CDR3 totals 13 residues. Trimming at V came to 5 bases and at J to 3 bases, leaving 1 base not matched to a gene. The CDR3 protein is CASSGTGHTEAFF. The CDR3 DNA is TGTGCCAGTAGTGGGACAGGGCACACTGAAGCTTTCTTT.

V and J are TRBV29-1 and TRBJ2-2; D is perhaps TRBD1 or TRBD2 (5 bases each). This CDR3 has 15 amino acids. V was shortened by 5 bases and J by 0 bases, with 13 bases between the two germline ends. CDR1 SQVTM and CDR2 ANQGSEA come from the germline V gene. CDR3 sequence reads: CSVQGESTNTGELFF. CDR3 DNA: TGCAGCGTTCAAGGGGAGAGCACGAACACCGGGGAGCTGTTTTTT.

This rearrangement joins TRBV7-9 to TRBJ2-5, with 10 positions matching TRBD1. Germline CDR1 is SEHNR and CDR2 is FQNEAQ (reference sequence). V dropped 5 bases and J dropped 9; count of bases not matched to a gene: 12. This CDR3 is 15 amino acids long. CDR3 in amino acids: CASSAPGQGFGAQYF. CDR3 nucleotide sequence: TGTGCCAGCAGCGCCCCGGGACAGGGGTTCGGAGCCCAGTACTTC.

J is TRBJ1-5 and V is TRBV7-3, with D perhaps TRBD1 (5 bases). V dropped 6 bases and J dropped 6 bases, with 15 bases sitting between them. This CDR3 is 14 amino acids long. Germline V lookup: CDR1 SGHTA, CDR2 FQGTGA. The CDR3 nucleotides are TGTGCCAGCAGTTCCGACGGGGGAGTTCAGCCCCAGCATTTT. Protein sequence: CASSSDGGVQPQHF.

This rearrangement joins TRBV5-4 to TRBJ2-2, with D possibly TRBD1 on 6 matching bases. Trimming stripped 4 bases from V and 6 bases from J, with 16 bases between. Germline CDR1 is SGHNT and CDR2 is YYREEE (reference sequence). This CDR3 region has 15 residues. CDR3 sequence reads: CASSPPRGLAGELFF. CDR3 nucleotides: TGTGCCAGCAGCCCCCCCAGGGGATTGGCCGGGGAGCTGTTTTTT. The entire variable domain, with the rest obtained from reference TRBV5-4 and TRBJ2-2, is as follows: ETGVTQSPTHLIKTRGQQVTLRCSSQSGHNTVSWYQQALGQGPQFIFQYYREEENGRGNFPPRFSGLQFPNYSSELNVNALELDDSALYLCASSPPRGLAGELFFGEGSRLTVL.

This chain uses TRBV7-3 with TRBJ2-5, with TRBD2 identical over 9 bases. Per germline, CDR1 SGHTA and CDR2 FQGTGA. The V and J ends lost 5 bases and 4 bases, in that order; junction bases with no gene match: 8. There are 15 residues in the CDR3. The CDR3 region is CASSQWTSEGETQYF. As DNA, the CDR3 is TGTGCCAGCAGCCAATGGACTAGCGAGGGAGAGACCCAGTACTTC. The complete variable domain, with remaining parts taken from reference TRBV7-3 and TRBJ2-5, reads GAGVSQTPSNKVTEKGKYVELRCDPISGHTALYWYRQSLGQGPEFLIYFQGTGAADDSGLPNDRFFAVRPEGSVSTLKIQRTERGDSAVYLCASSQWTSEGETQYFGPGTRLLVL.